This T cell receptor (beta chain) derives from a study of early T cells in non-severe SARS-CoV-2 infection. At the level of the study: With bulk RNA from unsorted whole blood as input, sequencing yielded unpaired chains. General study points: Comparison of clonotypes with VDJdb favored anti-spike CD8 responses while missing private and CD4 specificities.

Germline CDR1 reads MNHEY; CDR2 reads SVGAGI. The V gene lost 1 base and the J gene lost 1 base, with 10 bases spanning the gap. This CDR3 contains 15 residues. Individual cDNA molecules carried attached unique molecular identifiers. From the 5' RACE reads, TCRdb called clonotypes with MiXCR, one entry per CDR3 protein. There are approximately 97,000 distinct CDR3 sequences in the sample; under 15% occur only once, and approximately 6.4% lies in the top ten. On this clonotype itself: Its antigen is unidentified.

Sequencing used whole blood. V is TRBV6-5 and J is TRBJ1-1; no reliable D call. This TCR came from an adult who was a healthcare worker with PCR-confirmed SARS-CoV-2 infection or an uninfected control (not recorded which). CDR3 sequence (DNA): TGTGCCAGCAGTTACTATTCTTTGGGGAACACTGAAGCTTTCTTT. Amino acids: CASSYYSLGNTEAFF.